This is a list of T cell receptor beta chains from one sample in a study of T cell repertoires in cytomegalovirus infection. TCRdb used MiXCR to reprocess the reads, holding one entry per CDR3 protein. The data show 150,000 to 200,000 distinct CDR3 sequences, approximately 9.7% seen once. Input material: PBMCs. These receptors were collected from a human donor in good health (CMV status not recorded). Some clones in this sample may be carry-over from other donors' samples. CDR3s include the opening cysteine and the closing phenylalanine or tryptophan. D genes are given only for firm matches. Clone size is shown for a subset of rows, as once, few, many or a class of expanded clone.

TRBJ2-1	many	TRBV5-1	NA	TGCGCCAGCAGCAGCGGGCAGCCGGGGAATGAGCAGTTCTTC	CASSSGQPGNEQFF
TRBJ1-1	many	TRBV7-6	NA	TGTGCCAGCAGCTTAGCACAGGGTTGGTCGAGCACTGAAGCTTTCTTT	CASSLAQGWSSTEAFF
TRBJ2-1	NA	TRBV29-1	NA	TGCAGCGCCTTGGGACTTCCGCTCTACAATGAGCAGTTCTTC	CSALGLPLYNEQFF
TRBJ2-7	many	TRBV7-6	NA	TGTGCCAGCAGCTTAAACGTCGGCTACGAGCAGTACTTC	CASSLNVGYEQYF
TRBJ2-1	many	TRBV7-2	TRBD2	TGTGCCAGCAGCTTTCTCGTGGCGGGAGGACCCAATGAGCAGTTCTTC	CASSFLVAGGPNEQFF
TRBJ1-2	many	TRBV7-2	TRBD1	TGTGCCAGCAGCACGGGACAGGGCTATGGCTACACCTTC	CASSTGQGYGYTF
TRBJ2-5	many	TRBV28	NA	TGTGCCAGCAGTTATACACGGGACCCCCAAGAGACCCAGTACTTC	CASSYTRDPQETQYF
TRBJ1-5	NA	TRBV7-9	NA	TGTGCCAGCAGCTTAAAAAAACGGTTCAATCAGCCCCAGCATTTT	CASSLKKRFNQPQHF
TRBJ2-3	many	TRBV7-8	NA	TGTGCCAGCAGCCGATGGGACTCTAGCACAGATACGCAGTATTTT	CASSRWDSSTDTQYF
TRBJ2-7	many	TRBV7-2	NA	TGTGCCAGCAGCCTAACAGGGCTCTCCTACGAGCAGTACTTC	CASSLTGLSYEQYF